One sample yielded the 25 T cell receptor beta chains listed below, sequenced in a study of T-cell reconstitution after alpha-beta-depleted transplantation in children. Preparation of the TCRbeta library involved a method that used unique molecular identifiers. TCRdb reprocessed the PCR reads with MiXCR, giving one entry per CDR3 protein. The sample lists about 900,000 distinct CDR3 sequences; around 30% were seen once. The input for sequencing was PBMCs, mostly from graft donor cells, taken 360 days after TCRalphabeta/CD19-depleted stem cell transplant. These receptors originate from a boy in the first two years of life who had a stem cell transplant for SCID, so the T cells may come from the graft donor.

V usage is TRBV29-1 and J usage is TRBJ2-3; the D gene could be TRBD1 or TRBD2 (5 bases each). Germline lookup yields CDR1 SQVTM and CDR2 ANQGSEA. This CDR3 contains 16 residues. Trimming removed 0 bases from V and 4 bases from J, with 17 bases in between. The chain's CDR3 is CSVEDRDQLPPDTQYF. The CDR3 DNA follows: TGCAGCGTTGAAGATAGGGACCAGCTCCCCCCAGATACGCAGTATTTT.

There are a few counts of this clonotype. The rearrangement joins TRBV20-1 to TRBJ1-1; D perhaps matches TRBD1 (6 bases). The CDR3 sequence is 12 residues long. V was clipped by 8 bases and J by 4 bases, with 14 bases between them. Looked up from germline, CDR1 is DFQATT and CDR2 is SNEGSKA (reference sequence). The CDR3 region has the DNA TGCAGTACGGACAGCGAGGGCACTGAAGCTTTCTTT. Translating gives CSTDSEGTEAFF.

This clonotype turned up a few times. J is TRBJ2-7 and V is TRBV7-2, with TRBD1 as a possible D gene (6 bases). The V end was cut by 3 bases, the J end by 5 bases, with 14 bases between. The germline V gene has CDR1 SGHTA and CDR2 FQGNSA. The CDR3 sequence is 14 residues long. The CDR3 bases are TGTGCCAGCAGCTTTTCTCAGGGGTTCAACGAGCAGTACTTC. It is translated as CASSFSQGFNEQYF.

This clonotype was seen many times. The V gene is TRBV6-1, the J gene TRBJ2-7; the D call may be TRBD1 or TRBD2 (5 bases each). The V end was cut by 6 bases, the J end by 0 bases, with 12 bases between. Per the germline V gene, CDR1 is MNHNS and CDR2 is SASEGT. This CDR3 is built from 14 residues. CDR3: CASSWWGSSYEQYF. For the CDR3, the DNA is TGTGCCAGCAGCTGGTGGGGGTCCTCCTACGAGCAGTACTTC.

This clonotype showed up many times. The chain carries TRBV6-2 or TRBV6-3 and TRBJ2-1, with a possible D match to TRBD2 (5 bases). Per the germline V gene, CDR1 is MNHEY and CDR2 is SVGEGT. There are 15 residues in the CDR3. Trimming removed 4 bases at V and 7 bases at J, with 17 bases between. CDR3 amino acids: CASSLGRLERNEQFF. The CDR3 DNA reads TGTGCCAGCAGTTTGGGGAGACTGGAGAGGAATGAGCAGTTCTTC.

This clonotype was observed a few times. The V gene is TRBV6-5, the J gene TRBJ2-3, with 10 bases that match TRBD2. V shed 2 bases and J 4 bases; nucleotides not matched to a gene: 3. Germline-derived CDR1 and CDR2 are MNHEY and SVGAGI. There are 15 residues in the CDR3. The chain's CDR3 is CASSYGLADADTQYF. The CDR3 DNA reads as TGTGCCAGCAGTTACGGACTAGCGGACGCAGATACGCAGTATTTT.

Here the CDR3 DNA reads TGTGCCAGCAGTAATCCCCTATACAGTGGCCACCACACTGAAGCTTTCTTT. Translation: CASSNPLYSGHHTEAFF. This chain uses TRBV12-3 or TRBV12-4 with TRBJ1-1, with D hard to call. Trimming shortened V by 5 bases and J by 3 bases, and 22 bases separated the two germline ends. The CDR3 contains 17 residues.

The rearrangement uses TRBV2 and TRBJ1-1, with a possible D match to TRBD1 (5 bases). The CDR3 sequence is 14 residues long. CDR1 and CDR2 from the germline V gene are SNHLY and FYNNEI. V lost 3 bases and J 6 bases, leaving 14 bases between the germline ends. CDR3 protein: CASSERAWGPEAFF. CDR3 in DNA: TGTGCCAGCAGTGAGAGGGCTTGGGGACCTGAAGCTTTCTTT.

This clonotype came up a few times. Its ends do not fully match the called genes, so a read error is possible. The rearrangement joins TRBV7-9 to TRBJ2-7, with 10 nucleotides matching TRBD1. The CDR3 extends over 15 amino acids. CDR1 is SEHNR, CDR2 FQNEAQ, per germline (reference sequence). Written as DNA, the CDR3 is TGTGCCAGCAGCCCCGCCGGGACAGGGGTTCGTTTGATGGACTTC. Protein sequence: CASSPAGTGVRLMDF. The variable domain in full, with the rest retrieved from reference TRBV7-9 and TRBJ2-7, is DTGVSQNPRHKITKRGQNVTFRCDPISEHNRLYWYRQTLGQGPEFLTYFQNEAQLEKSRLLSDRFSAERPKGSFSTLEIQRTEQGDSAMYLCASSPAGTGVRLMDFGPGTRLTVT.

A few counts support this clonotype. This chain joins TRBV6-2 or TRBV6-3 and TRBJ1-6, with a weak D call TRBD1 (5 bases). Germline CDR1 and CDR2: MNHEY and SVGEGT. The CDR3 loop spans 14 amino acids. The V end was cut by 2 bases, the J end by 9 bases, with 11 bases between. The CDR3 protein is CASSYQGLGSPLHF. The CDR3 region has the DNA TGTGCCAGCAGTTACCAGGGATTAGGTTCACCCCTCCACTTT.

This chain connects TRBV6-1 to TRBJ1-4, with D possibly TRBD1 on 5 matching bases. Germline V CDR1 and CDR2: MNHNS, SASEGT. V was shortened by 6 bases and J by 3 bases, with 14 bases between the two germline ends. This CDR3 contains 15 residues. This chain's CDR3 is CASSLRQIPNEKLFF. For the CDR3, the DNA is TGTGCCAGCAGCCTACGACAGATTCCTAATGAAAAACTGTTTTTT.

This chain links TRBV2 with TRBJ2-1; TRBD2 aligns across 11 bases. Germline V gene data show CDR1 as SNHLY and CDR2 as FYNNEI. This CDR3 has 17 amino acids. Germline trimming cut 1 base from V and 6 bases from J; bases unmatched to any gene: 8. Here the CDR3 reads CASSEGPSSGGRNEQFF. The CDR3, as DNA: TGTGCCAGCAGTGAAGGTCCCTCTAGCGGGGGGCGCAATGAGCAGTTCTTC.

This clonotype was picked up a small number of times. The rearrangement joins TRBV4-3 to TRBJ2-1; weak D call: TRBD2 (6 bases). V was shortened by 0 bases and J by 3 bases, with 9 bases between the two germline ends. There are 15 residues in the CDR3. CDR1 is LGHNA and CDR2 is YSLEER in the germline V gene. The CDR3 sequence is CASSQDRGFYNEQFF. In DNA, the CDR3 is TGCGCCAGCAGCCAAGATCGGGGGTTCTACAATGAGCAGTTCTTC.

This chain connects TRBV20-1 to TRBJ2-1; a possible D gene is TRBD1 (6 bases). The CDR3 is made up of 12 amino acids. The germline V gene has CDR1 DFQATT and CDR2 SNEGSKA (reference sequence). Trimming stripped 6 bases from V and 8 bases from J, with 14 bases between. The CDR3 nucleotides are TGCAGTGCCCGCAGGGGCCTGCATGAGCAGTTCTTC. Its protein product is CSARRGLHEQFF.

CDR3 sequence: CASSSSGQGGETQYF. As DNA, the CDR3 is TGTGCCAGCAGTTCCTCGGGACAGGGCGGAGAGACCCAGTACTTC. This sequence joins TRBV12-3 or TRBV12-4 and TRBJ2-5; the match to TRBD1 covers 9 bases. The CDR3 consists of 15 residues. The junction had 7 bases not matched to a gene; V was cut back by 4 bases and J by 4 bases.

The chain joins TRBV9 to TRBJ2-5, with TRBD2 matching 9 bases. Trimming removed 0 bases from V and 1 base from J; junction bases left unmatched: 7. Germline-derived CDR1 and CDR2 are SGDLS and YYNGEE. The CDR3 totals 17 residues. CDR3 loop: CASSVAGGGAIQETQYF. The DNA of the CDR3 is TGTGCCAGCAGCGTAGCCGGCGGGGGGGCGATCCAAGAGACCCAGTACTTC.

The V call is TRBV20-1, the J call TRBJ2-3; D might be TRBD2 (5 bases). Germline V gene sequence: CDR1 DFQATT, CDR2 SNEGSKA (reference sequence). The V end lost 4 bases, the J end lost 1 base, and 12 bases lay between the germline ends. The CDR3 runs 14 residues. DNA for the CDR3: TGCAGTGCTACTGCCCTAGCCGGCACAGATACGCAGTATTTT. It is translated as CSATALAGTDTQYF.

This clonotype was detected only a few times. CDR3 DNA: TGCGCCAGCAGCCAAGGTGGAATGTTAGCTAACTATGGCTACACCTTC. Translation: CASSQGGMLANYGYTF. V is TRBV4-1 and J is TRBJ1-2, with D unclear. The V end was cut by 1 base, the J end by 0 bases, with 12 bases between. This CDR3 has 16 residues. Germline CDR1 reads MGHRA; CDR2 reads YSYEKL.

CDR3 protein: CASRPDSGGAYNEQFF. DNA for the CDR3: TGTGCCAGCAGGCCGGACAGCGGGGGGGCCTACAATGAGCAGTTCTTC. The chain uses TRBV12-3 or TRBV12-4 and TRBJ2-1, with TRBD2 matching 10 bases. There are 16 residues in the CDR3. J gave up 2 bases and V 6 bases, and 7 bases lay outside the gene matches.

This clonotype came up a few times. The chain links TRBV12-3 or TRBV12-4 to TRBJ2-7; 8 nucleotides align to TRBD2. The V segment lost 3 bases and the J segment 2 bases; nucleotides outside the gene matches: 9. CDR3 length: 16 residues. For the CDR3, the DNA is TGTGCCAGCAGTTTTTATGGACTAGCTAAGCCCTACGAGCAGTACTTC. This translates into CASSFYGLAKPYEQYF.

This clonotype has just a few counts. The chain couples TRBV27 to TRBJ1-2, with D perhaps matching TRBD1 (5 bases). V gave up 5 bases and J gave up 8 bases, with 21 bases separating them. The V gene's germline CDR1 is MNHEY and CDR2 SMNVEV (reference sequence). CDR3 length equals 15 residues. CDR3 amino acids: CASSPGGRVSGGYTF. The CDR3 nucleotides are TGTGCCAGCAGTCCGGGAGGCAGGGTGAGCGGCGGCTACACCTTC.

This clonotype has a handful of counts. The chain uses TRBV29-1 and TRBJ2-1, with D perhaps matching TRBD1 (5 bases). The CDR3 is made up of 15 amino acids. Germline V CDR1 and CDR2: SQVTM, ANQGSEA. Deletions cut 6 bases from V and 4 bases from J, with 19 bases between. The CDR3 coding sequence is TGCAGCGTCTCCAGGAAGGGGATGGGGTACAATGAGCAGTTCTTC. Protein sequence: CSVSRKGMGYNEQFF.

V usage is TRBV7-9 and J usage is TRBJ2-1, with 7 bases identical to TRBD2. Germline values: CDR1 SEHNR, CDR2 FQNEAQ (reference sequence). The CDR3 is 15 residues long. After removal of 2 bases from V and 2 bases from J, the junction contained 3 bases not matched to a gene. CDR3: CASSLIGGAYNEQFF. The CDR3 DNA reads TGTGCCAGCAGCTTAATTGGGGGGGCCTACAATGAGCAGTTCTTC.

This clonotype has just a few counts. The V call is TRBV2, the J call TRBJ2-7; TRBD1 aligns across 7 bases. The CDR3 is 15 amino acids. V shed 5 bases and J 1 base; nucleotides not matched to a gene: 8. The germline V gene has CDR1 SNHLY and CDR2 FYNNEI. For the CDR3, the DNA is TGTGCCAGCAGTCTACGGGACAGCGCTTCCTACGAGCAGTACTTC. The encoded protein is CASSLRDSASYEQYF. The complete variable domain, with remaining parts taken from reference TRBV2 and TRBJ2-7, reads EPEVTQTPSHQVTQMGQEVILRCVPISNHLYFYWYRQILGQKVEFLVSFYNNEISEKSEIFDDQFSVERPDGSNFTLKIRSTKLEDSAMYFCASSLRDSASYEQYFGPGTRLTVT.

The V gene is TRBV10-3, the J gene TRBJ2-1, with TRBD2 matching 10 bases. This CDR3 is built from 15 residues. With 2 bases clipped from V and 7 bases from J, the junction kept 5 bases outside the gene matches. In germline, CDR1 is ENHRY, CDR2 SYGVKD. The CDR3 reads CAISEERGGPNEQFF. CDR3 nucleotide sequence: TGTGCCATCAGTGAGGAGCGGGGGGGCCCAAATGAGCAGTTCTTC.